This is a list of T cell receptor beta chains from one sample in a study of blood T cell repertoires in COVID-19. The assay was immunoSEQ multiplex PCR, and TCRdb's table has in-frame clones only and misses some. This repertoire shows 100,000 or so clones, roughly nine tenths found once; its top ten account for approximately 2.2%. Specimen: peripheral blood. All receptors derive from a man aged 50 or older with active COVID-19. CDR3s include the opening cysteine and the closing phenylalanine or tryptophan. The D gene is left open where the match is weak. A clone size is listed for some rows: how often the clone was seen (once, few, many), or a class if it is expanded.

abundance,j_gene,v_gene,d_gene,CDR3nt,CDR3aa
NA,TRBJ2-1,TRBV2,TRBD1,TGTGCCAGCAGTGCTCGGCCGGGACAGGGAACCATCAATGAGCAGTTCTTC,CASSARPGQGTINEQFF
NA,TRBJ2-1,TRBV6-2/TRBV6-3,NA,TGTGCCAGCAGTTACGTCGGGGGTAACTACAATGAGCAGTTCTTC,CASSYVGGNYNEQFF
NA,TRBJ1-2,TRBV6-6,NA,TGTGCCAGCAGTTACTCCAGGGTTGGCTACACCTTC,CASSYSRVGYTF
NA,TRBJ2-7,TRBV5-1,NA,TGCGCCAGCAGCGGTATGGACAGACCCTACGAGCAGTACTTC,CASSGMDRPYEQYF
NA,TRBJ2-1,TRBV2,TRBD2,TGTGCCAGCAGGGCTAGCGGCTCCTACAATGAGCAGTTCTTC,CASRASGSYNEQFF
once,TRBJ2-1,TRBV6-6,TRBD1,TGTGCCAGCACCAATCCGGACAGGGCCTACAATGAGCAGTTCTTC,CASTNPDRAYNEQFF
NA,TRBJ2-5,TRBV6-5,TRBD1,TGTGCCACCTCACCAGGGGGCCGAGAGACCCAGTACTTC,CATSPGGRETQYF
NA,TRBJ1-3,TRBV27,NA,TGTGCCAGCAGTTTAGGACACCCCCTCTCTGGAAACACCATATATTTT,CASSLGHPLSGNTIYF
once,TRBJ2-3,TRBV3-1/TRBV3-2,TRBD2,TGTGCCAGCAGCCAGACTCTGCTAGCGGGGAGCACAGATACGCAGTATTTT,CASSQTLLAGSTDTQYF
NA,TRBJ2-5,TRBV6-6,NA,TGTGCCAGCAGTTACTCTGACAGGTCCGTGTCCCAGTACTTC,CASSYSDRSVSQYF
NA,TRBJ1-5,TRBV2,NA,TGTGCCAGCAGCGGAGTTAGCAATCAGCCCCAGCATTTT,CASSGVSNQPQHF
NA,TRBJ1-6,TRBV19,NA,TGTGCCAGTAGTATAGCGGCTAGACAGACGTCACCCCTCCACTTT,CASSIAARQTSPLHF
NA,TRBJ1-3,TRBV6-5,NA,TGTGCCAGCAGTTCACCGGGACAAGGAAACACCATATATTTT,CASSSPGQGNTIYF
NA,TRBJ2-7,TRBV9,NA,TGTGCCAGCAGCGTATTCCCAGGGGTGGACGAGCAGTACTTC,CASSVFPGVDEQYF
NA,TRBJ1-3,TRBV9,NA,TGTGCCAGCAGTCTAGGGGACACCTTTGGAAACACCATATATTTT,CASSLGDTFGNTIYF
NA,TRBJ2-4,TRBV19,NA,TGTGCCAGTAGTACCGAGAGACACCTAGCCAAAAACATTCAGTACTTC,CASSTERHLAKNIQYF
NA,TRBJ1-1,TRBV28,NA,TGTGCCAGCAGTTCCCCCCCCGGCAGGGGGAACACTGAAGCTTTCTTT,CASSSPPGRGNTEAFF
NA,TRBJ2-7,TRBV21-1,NA,TGTGCCAGCAGCAAAAAGGGGATTAACGGCGACGAGCAGTACTTC,CASSKKGINGDEQYF
NA,TRBJ2-5,TRBV5-4,NA,TGTGCCAGCAGCTTGCGGGGGGCGGAGGAGACCCAGTACTTC,CASSLRGAEETQYF
NA,TRBJ1-1,TRBV7-2,NA,TGTGCCAGCAGCTTAGGGAGGGGCTTCGGGAACACTGAAGCTTTCTTT,CASSLGRGFGNTEAFF
NA,TRBJ2-1,TRBV5-1,TRBD2,TGCGCCAGCAGCTTGGTGGCTAGCGGGAGTTCAAGATACAATGAGCAGTTCTTC,CASSLVASGSSRYNEQFF
NA,TRBJ1-1,TRBV5-6,TRBD1,TGTGCCAGCAGCCTGGGGACAGGGGTCACTGAAGCTTTCTTT,CASSLGTGVTEAFF
NA,TRBJ2-1,TRBV5-1,NA,TGCGCCAGCAGGATAGTTGGGAGTGAGCAGTTCTTC,CASRIVGSEQFF
NA,TRBJ2-1,TRBV18,TRBD2,TGTGCCAGCTCACCACTATCCGGGACTAGCGGGAGCAGGAGTGAGCAGTTCTTC,CASSPLSGTSGSRSEQFF
NA,TRBJ2-5,TRBV7-8,TRBD2,TGTGCCAGCAGCTCCCGGGGCGGGGGGAGCCCAGGGACCCAGTACTTC,CASSSRGGGSPGTQYF
NA,TRBJ1-2,TRBV6-2/TRBV6-3,TRBD1,TGTGCCAGCAGTTATGCCAGGGGGCGCGGCTATGGCTACACCTTC,CASSYARGRGYGYTF
NA,TRBJ1-2,TRBV6-1,NA,TGTGCCAGCAGTGAAGAGGCAGGGGATGGCTACACCTTC,CASSEEAGDGYTF
NA,TRBJ1-6,TRBV5-6,NA,TGTGCCAGCAGCTTTCCGCGCTATAATTCACCCCTCCACTTT,CASSFPRYNSPLHF
NA,TRBJ2-6,TRBV13,TRBD1,TGTGCCAGCAGCCGAGGGGGCGCCGGGGCCAACGTCCTGACTTTC,CASSRGGAGANVLTF
NA,TRBJ2-2,TRBV5-1,TRBD2,TGCGCCAGCGCTTTGCGAGGGACTAGCGGGAGAAACACCGGGGAGCTGTTTTTT,CASALRGTSGRNTGELFF
NA,TRBJ1-5,TRBV6-5,TRBD1,TGTGCCAGCAGTCGGGGACAGGGGGTTCAGCCCCAGCATTTT,CASSRGQGVQPQHF
NA,TRBJ2-3,TRBV3-1/TRBV3-2,TRBD2,TGTGCCAGCAGCCAAGGACTAGGGACTAGCGGGCCTCAAAATACGCAGTATTTT,CASSQGLGTSGPQNTQYF
NA,TRBJ2-6,TRBV28,NA,TGTGCCAGCACGTCGCCGGGACAAATTTCTGGGGCCAACGTCCTGACTTTC,CASTSPGQISGANVLTF
once,TRBJ1-2,TRBV15,TRBD1,TGTGCCACCAGCACCCCGGCGGGGACAGGGGATAACTATGGCTACACCTTC,CATSTPAGTGDNYGYTF
NA,TRBJ2-5,TRBV25-1,TRBD1,TGTGCCAGCAGACCCCGGGGACAGCCCCAAGAGACCCAGTACTTC,CASRPRGQPQETQYF
NA,TRBJ1-3,TRBV5-4,NA,TGTGCCAGCAGCGACATGACAGCGAGCTCTGGAAACACCATATATTTT,CASSDMTASSGNTIYF
once,TRBJ1-1,TRBV10-2,NA,TGCGCCAGCAGTGTGGCCAGGGACACTGAAGCTTTCTTT,CASSVARDTEAFF
NA,TRBJ2-2,TRBV7-2,NA,TGTGCCAGCAGCCGTCCGGGACTCCGAACGGGGGAGCTGTTTTTT,CASSRPGLRTGELFF
once,TRBJ2-3,TRBV2,TRBD2,TGTGCCAGCAGTGATGAGACTAGCGGGGGGGACACAGATACGCAGTATTTT,CASSDETSGGDTDTQYF
NA,TRBJ1-1,TRBV6-5,NA,TGTGCCAGCAGTAGGGGAACTGAAGCTTTCTTT,CASSRGTEAFF
NA,TRBJ1-6,TRBV6-5,TRBD1,TGTGCCAGCAGTCGGGACAGTCTTGGTTCACCCCTCCACTTT,CASSRDSLGSPLHF
NA,TRBJ1-5,TRBV6-1,NA,TGTGCCAGCAGTGCCTTCCCGGGAGGGAGCAATCAGCCCCAGCATTTT,CASSAFPGGSNQPQHF
NA,TRBJ1-2,TRBV7-8,TRBD1,TGTGCCAGCAGCTTAGCGGGACAGGGTTCTCACTATGGCTACACCTTC,CASSLAGQGSHYGYTF
NA,TRBJ2-1,TRBV7-9,NA,TGTGCCAGCAGCTACAGTCAGGGGAGTGAGCAGTTCTTC,CASSYSQGSEQFF
once,TRBJ2-7,TRBV18,NA,TGTGCCAGCTCAGTACAGTCCTACGAGCAGTACTTC,CASSVQSYEQYF
NA,TRBJ2-1,TRBV10-3,NA,TGTGCCACTGCCTTTGGGGGGAGCGGTTACAATGAGCAGTTCTTC,CATAFGGSGYNEQFF
NA,TRBJ2-5,TRBV5-4,TRBD2,TGTGCCAGCAGCTCCGGACTAGCGGGGGTAGAGACCCAGTACTTC,CASSSGLAGVETQYF